These T cell receptor beta chains were read from a single sample in a study of blood T cell repertoires in COVID-19. Only in-frame clones appear in the TCRdb table, and some are missing; sequencing was by immunoSEQ multiplex PCR. This table has under 400,000 clones, 80% to 90% appearing once. Sequenced sample: PBMCs or T cells enriched from blood (not recorded which). The receptors here all came from a middle-aged woman with acute COVID-19. CDR3s include the opening cysteine and the closing phenylalanine or tryptophan. The order of the fields is clone size, J gene, D gene, V gene, CDR3 DNA, CDR3 protein. A D gene is named only where the DNA matches it firmly. The size field is filled for only some rows; it gives once, few, many or a size class.

clone_size: few
j_call: TRBJ1-5
d_call: TRBD1
v_call: TRBV28
cdr3_nt: TGTGCCAGCAGTCCCGGGACAGGGAACAATCAGCCCCAGCATTTT
cdr3_aa: CASSPGTGNNQPQHF

clone_size: NA
j_call: TRBJ1-5
d_call: NA
v_call: TRBV18
cdr3_nt: TGTGCCAGCTCACTCCAGGTAGGGGCAGGTCAGCCCCAGCATTTT
cdr3_aa: CASSLQVGAGQPQHF

clone_size: few
j_call: TRBJ1-2
d_call: NA
v_call: TRBV29-1
cdr3_nt: TGCAGCGTTTCCGACTTAAGGACAGATATTCACTATGGCTACACCTTC
cdr3_aa: CSVSDLRTDIHYGYTF

clone_size: few
j_call: TRBJ2-5
d_call: NA
v_call: TRBV19
cdr3_nt: TGTGCCAGTAGTATAGTAGGAACAGGGACGGAGACCCAGTACTTC
cdr3_aa: CASSIVGTGTETQYF

clone_size: once
j_call: TRBJ1-6
d_call: TRBD1
v_call: TRBV19
cdr3_nt: TGTGCCAGTAGCAATCCTGACAGGGGTCGGTCACCCCTCCACTTT
cdr3_aa: CASSNPDRGRSPLHF

clone_size: NA
j_call: TRBJ1-3
d_call: TRBD1
v_call: TRBV2
cdr3_nt: TGTGCCAGCAGGGAAGGGGGCCCCGGAAACACCATATATTTT
cdr3_aa: CASREGGPGNTIYF

clone_size: NA
j_call: TRBJ1-2
d_call: TRBD1
v_call: TRBV6-5
cdr3_nt: TGTGCCAGCGCTAAGGGGGCTTGGGGCTACACCTTC
cdr3_aa: CASAKGAWGYTF

clone_size: NA
j_call: TRBJ2-7
d_call: TRBD1
v_call: TRBV7-2
cdr3_nt: TGTGCCAGCAGTGAAACGAGGACAGGGGGCAACGAGCAGTACTTC
cdr3_aa: CASSETRTGGNEQYF

clone_size: NA
j_call: TRBJ1-5
d_call: NA
v_call: TRBV28
cdr3_nt: TGTGCCAGCAGTTCCGTTTCCTCCTATAGCAATCAGCCCCAGCATTTT
cdr3_aa: CASSSVSSYSNQPQHF

clone_size: NA
j_call: TRBJ1-5
d_call: TRBD1
v_call: TRBV6-5
cdr3_nt: TGTGCCAGCAGAACAGGGGGCGACCAGCCCCAGCATTTT
cdr3_aa: CASRTGGDQPQHF

clone_size: NA
j_call: TRBJ1-5
d_call: TRBD1
v_call: TRBV28
cdr3_nt: TGTGCCAGCACCTGGCAGGACAGGGGGTATAGCAATCAGCCCCAGCATTTT
cdr3_aa: CASTWQDRGYSNQPQHF

clone_size: NA
j_call: TRBJ2-2
d_call: TRBD2
v_call: TRBV14
cdr3_nt: TGTGCCAGCAGCCAAGATGGGCTAGCGGAGTCGAACACCGGGGAGCTGTTTTTT
cdr3_aa: CASSQDGLAESNTGELFF

clone_size: NA
j_call: TRBJ1-2
d_call: TRBD1
v_call: TRBV5-4
cdr3_nt: TGTGCCAGCAGCTTACCCCCGACAGGGACCTATGGCTACACCTTC
cdr3_aa: CASSLPPTGTYGYTF

clone_size: NA
j_call: TRBJ1-3
d_call: NA
v_call: TRBV5-4
cdr3_nt: TGTGCCAGCAGTTCGCGAGCCTCTGGAAACACCATATATTTT
cdr3_aa: CASSSRASGNTIYF

clone_size: once
j_call: TRBJ1-2
d_call: NA
v_call: TRBV12-3/TRBV12-4
cdr3_nt: TGTGCCAGCAGTTTAGACCCAGGGTCGGGCTACACCTTC
cdr3_aa: CASSLDPGSGYTF

clone_size: NA
j_call: TRBJ2-5
d_call: NA
v_call: TRBV4-2
cdr3_nt: TGTGCCAGCAGCCAAGTTTCGGGACTCGAATCTCAAGAGACCCAGTACTTC
cdr3_aa: CASSQVSGLESQETQYF

clone_size: NA
j_call: TRBJ2-1
d_call: TRBD2
v_call: TRBV7-6
cdr3_nt: TGTGCCAGCAGCTTAGCTAGCGGGAGGAACAATGAGCAGTTCTTC
cdr3_aa: CASSLASGRNNEQFF

clone_size: NA
j_call: TRBJ2-7
d_call: NA
v_call: TRBV28
cdr3_nt: TGTGCCAGCAGTTCGGCCTCAGGGGTGCTCTACGAGCAGTACTTC
cdr3_aa: CASSSASGVLYEQYF

clone_size: NA
j_call: TRBJ2-5
d_call: TRBD1
v_call: TRBV28
cdr3_nt: TGTGCCAGCAGAACGGACAGGGGGCAGATCCAGTACTTC
cdr3_aa: CASRTDRGQIQYF

clone_size: NA
j_call: TRBJ1-5
d_call: NA
v_call: TRBV2
cdr3_nt: TGTGCCAGCAGAAGATCAGATCAGCCCCAGCATTTT
cdr3_aa: CASRRSDQPQHF

clone_size: once
j_call: TRBJ1-2
d_call: TRBD1
v_call: TRBV18
cdr3_nt: TGTGCCAGCTCGCCGGGACAGGTCTATGGCTACACCTTC
cdr3_aa: CASSPGQVYGYTF

clone_size: NA
j_call: TRBJ1-3
d_call: TRBD1
v_call: TRBV4-2
cdr3_nt: TGTGCCAGCAGCCATCTACCGGGACAGGGTTATACTTCTGGAAACACCATATATTTT
cdr3_aa: CASSHLPGQGYTSGNTIYF

clone_size: NA
j_call: TRBJ1-5
d_call: TRBD1
v_call: TRBV4-1
cdr3_nt: TGCGCCAGCAGCCAAACAGGGGGAAGCAATCAGCCCCAGCATTTT
cdr3_aa: CASSQTGGSNQPQHF

clone_size: NA
j_call: TRBJ2-7
d_call: NA
v_call: TRBV18
cdr3_nt: TGTGCCAGCTTAAAGGACTCGTCCTACGAGCAGTACTTC
cdr3_aa: CASLKDSSYEQYF

clone_size: NA
j_call: TRBJ2-7
d_call: TRBD1
v_call: TRBV10-3
cdr3_nt: TGTGCCATCAGAGGACAGGGCTACGAGCAGTACTTC
cdr3_aa: CAIRGQGYEQYF

clone_size: NA
j_call: TRBJ2-1
d_call: TRBD1
v_call: TRBV10-3
cdr3_nt: TGTGCCATCAGTGCGACAGGGGGCCAGAATGAGCAGTTCTTC
cdr3_aa: CAISATGGQNEQFF

clone_size: NA
j_call: TRBJ1-1
d_call: NA
v_call: TRBV6-2/TRBV6-3
cdr3_nt: TGTGCCAGCAGGTACCCCCAGATTGAAGCTTTCTTT
cdr3_aa: CASRYPQIEAFF

clone_size: NA
j_call: TRBJ1-1
d_call: NA
v_call: TRBV9
cdr3_nt: NA
cdr3_aa: CASSPYVGQGIF

clone_size: NA
j_call: TRBJ2-5
d_call: TRBD2
v_call: TRBV7-3
cdr3_nt: TGTGCCAGCAGCTCGACTAGCGTAGAGACCCAGTACTTC
cdr3_aa: CASSSTSVETQYF

clone_size: NA
j_call: TRBJ1-2
d_call: NA
v_call: TRBV2
cdr3_nt: TGTGCCAGCAGTGGTGAGACAGCCGCCTATGGCTACACCTTC
cdr3_aa: CASSGETAAYGYTF

clone_size: NA
j_call: TRBJ2-2
d_call: TRBD1
v_call: TRBV11-2
cdr3_nt: TGTGCCAGCAGCCCGGGACAGGCGAACACCGGGGAGCTGTTTTTT
cdr3_aa: CASSPGQANTGELFF